This TCR beta chain originates from a study of vaccination and CD4 T cells after COVID-19. In the study overall: The study enrolled six male and four female convalescents, two of whom were Hispanic. Study-level results: 304 of 307 vaccine-specific clones from convalescent patients were spike mono-reactive.

Treatment defined: approximately 9-day PBMC culture with coronavirus spike peptide pools or control peptides (ViraFEST assay). This clonotype rates as medium-sized (0.01 to 0.1%). Its specificity is unknown. The Oncomine TCR Beta short-read assay was what sequenced the DNA obtained from cultured CD4+ T cells. TCRdb analysed the PCR reads with MiXCR anew, one entry per CDR3 protein. The sample records about 3,900 distinct CDR3 sequences, over 15% being singletons. Input material: CD4+ T cells from blood, cultured in vitro. This TCR came from a human donor who had recovered from COVID-19.

The CDR3 spells CASSNRQGLGYGYTF. The CDR3 DNA is TGTGCCAGCAGTAACCGACAGGGTTTAGGGTATGGCTACACCTTC. The rearrangement uses TRBV6-1 and TRBJ1-2; TRBD1 matches 7 bases. With 5 bases clipped from V and 5 bases from J, the junction kept 11 bases outside the gene matches. CDR3 length equals 15 residues. The germline V gene has CDR1 MNHNS and CDR2 SASEGT.